This record looks at one T cell receptor (beta chain) sequence and its context. Its specificity is not known. PCR amplification relied on 60 Vbeta primers (plus 13 Jbeta primers). Here immunoSEQ multiplex PCR was the method, and the copy in TCRdb shows in-frame clones only, minus some. The repertoire holds 75,000 to 90,000 clones, around 77% seen once, with approximately 3.2% in the top ten. V lost 6 bases and J 6 bases, leaving 15 bases between the germline ends. The CDR3 contains 14 residues. Germline assignment: CDR1 MDHEN and CDR2 SYDVKM. This specimen belongs to a study of cytomegalovirus exposure and HLA in healthy donors. Study results and limitations: As a later analysis revealed, the rate of TCR association differed by HLA locus, with DRB1 most and HLA-C fewest. Most TCR sequences showed up rarely, but some public TCRs showed up in many donors. In vitro testing confirmed a few CMV-associated chains as specific for CMV antigens. The authors enumerated over 150 TCR beta chains as linked to cytomegalovirus.

Material: PBMCs. J is TRBJ1-5 and V is TRBV28, with a weak D call TRBD1 (6 bases). The source is a man in his fifties or sixties in good health and CMV-seronegative. The CDR3, as DNA: TGTGCCAGCAGATATTCAACAGGGTTTCAGCCCCAGCATTTT. It codes for CASRYSTGFQPQHF.